A single T cell receptor beta chain is shown here with its context. Stated time point: persistent/refractory GD, antithyroid drugs over 5 years with positive TRAb. RNA from PBMCs was the source of the TCR library. Patients all came to the study from an endocrinology department in Xi'an, China. Germline V gene sequence: CDR1 SQVTM, CDR2 ANQGSEA. This CDR3 region has 15 residues. V shed 3 bases, J shed 7 bases, and the junction held 12 bases outside the gene matches. These data come from a study of regulatory T cells in long-lasting Graves disease. Overall study: Persistence in Graves' disease required over 5 years of antithyroid drugs plus positive TSH receptor antibodies.

Arm-PCR with iRepertoire HTBI primers amplified the CDR3 regions for these TCR beta libraries. TCRdb re-analysed the multiplex PCR reads in MiXCR, keeping a single row per CDR3 protein. The sample shows 700,000 or so distinct CDR3 sequences, 25% to 35% of them seen only once. The genes are TRBV29-1 and TRBJ1-2, with 9 positions matching TRBD1. Sequencing used peripheral blood mononuclear cells (PBMCs), obtained when the disease was refractory, from a patient treated with antithyroid drugs. The TCR originated in a female donor with Graves disease. DNA of the CDR3: TGCAGCGTTGATCCCTCGGACAGGGGCTTGGGTGGCTACACCTTC. Translating it yields CSVDPSDRGLGGYTF.